These T cell receptor beta chains were read from a single sample in a study of T cell responses to AZD1222 COVID-19 vaccine. TCRdb's copy holds only in-frame clones and misses some; the assay was immunoSEQ multiplex PCR. Of under 150,000 clones listed, around 90% are singletons. This specimen consisted of peripheral blood, obtained on day 0 of MenACWY control vaccination. These receptors were obtained from an adult in good health. Both conserved end residues are part of each CDR3. The order of the fields is clone size, D gene, J gene, V gene, CDR3 DNA, CDR3 protein. D genes are given only for firm matches. Clone size, where shown, is once, few, many, or a class for clones that have expanded.

clone size: .
D gene: .
J gene: TRBJ2-5
V gene: TRBV7-2
CDR3 DNA: TGTGCCAGCAGCTTAGGAGGTGGGGAGACCCAGTACTTC
CDR3 protein: CASSLGGGETQYF

clone size: .
D gene: TRBD2
J gene: TRBJ2-7
V gene: TRBV3-1/TRBV3-2
CDR3 DNA: TGTGCCACATCTAGCGGGGAATACGAGCAGTACTTC
CDR3 protein: CATSSGEYEQYF

clone size: .
D gene: .
J gene: TRBJ1-1
V gene: TRBV5-1
CDR3 DNA: TGCGCCAGCACCCAAGTAGGGCCGAACACTGAAGCTTTCTTT
CDR3 protein: CASTQVGPNTEAFF

clone size: once
D gene: TRBD1
J gene: TRBJ1-2
V gene: TRBV3-1/TRBV3-2
CDR3 DNA: TGTGCCAGCAGTTTCGGACAGGGCGGAGGCTACACCTTC
CDR3 protein: CASSFGQGGGYTF

clone size: .
D gene: .
J gene: TRBJ2-1
V gene: TRBV12-3/TRBV12-4
CDR3 DNA: TGTGCCAGCAGTGGTTCCGACGCGGCTCAGTTCTTC
CDR3 protein: CASSGSDAAQFF

clone size: .
D gene: .
J gene: TRBJ2-2
V gene: TRBV28
CDR3 DNA: TGTGCCAGCAGTTCCACGGGTGGGAGAGGCGGGGAGCTGTTTTTT
CDR3 protein: CASSSTGGRGGELFF

clone size: .
D gene: .
J gene: TRBJ1-6
V gene: TRBV6-5
CDR3 DNA: TGTGCCAGCAGGGGACCGGGACACAATAATTCACCCCTCCACTTT
CDR3 protein: CASRGPGHNNSPLHF

clone size: .
D gene: .
J gene: TRBJ2-2
V gene: TRBV28
CDR3 DNA: TGTGCCAGCAGTTTATGGGTCCCAACCGGGGAGCTGTTTTTT
CDR3 protein: CASSLWVPTGELFF

clone size: .
D gene: TRBD1
J gene: TRBJ1-1
V gene: TRBV27
CDR3 DNA: TGTGCCAGCACCCCGACAGGGACGGGGACTGAAGCTTTCTTT
CDR3 protein: CASTPTGTGTEAFF

clone size: .
D gene: .
J gene: TRBJ2-7
V gene: TRBV19
CDR3 DNA: TGTGCCAGTAGGTCGGGGATCGAGCAGTACTTC
CDR3 protein: CASRSGIEQYF

clone size: .
D gene: TRBD1
J gene: TRBJ2-7
V gene: TRBV29-1
CDR3 DNA: TGCAGCGTTGAGGGGACAGGGGCCAACGAGCAGTACTTC
CDR3 protein: CSVEGTGANEQYF

clone size: few
D gene: TRBD1
J gene: TRBJ1-1
V gene: TRBV5-1
CDR3 DNA: TGCGCCAGCAGCCGGCTAGACAGGGGAACTGAAGCTTTCTTT
CDR3 protein: CASSRLDRGTEAFF

clone size: once
D gene: .
J gene: TRBJ1-1
V gene: TRBV5-1
CDR3 DNA: TGCGCCAGCAGCTTCGCAGACAGGTCAATGAACACTGAAGCTTTCTTT
CDR3 protein: CASSFADRSMNTEAFF

clone size: .
D gene: .
J gene: TRBJ2-1
V gene: TRBV27
CDR3 DNA: TGTGCCAGCAGTTTACAAGGGAGGTCCTACAATGAGCAGTTCTTC
CDR3 protein: CASSLQGRSYNEQFF

clone size: .
D gene: TRBD1
J gene: TRBJ1-3
V gene: TRBV19
CDR3 DNA: TGTGCCAGTACCAACAGGGGGAGCTCTGGAAACACCATATATTTT
CDR3 protein: CASTNRGSSGNTIYF

clone size: .
D gene: TRBD1
J gene: TRBJ2-1
V gene: TRBV25-1
CDR3 DNA: TGTGCCAGCAGTTCAGGGGGTCCATACAATGAGCAGTTCTTC
CDR3 protein: CASSSGGPYNEQFF

clone size: .
D gene: .
J gene: TRBJ1-2
V gene: TRBV3-1/TRBV3-2
CDR3 DNA: TGTGCCAGCAGCCAGGTACAGGGTTCTGGCTACACCTTC
CDR3 protein: CASSQVQGSGYTF